This TCR beta chain was found in a study of T cells in Graves' hyperthyroidism and ophthalmopathy. Findings and caveats of the study: Most clonotypes expanded in thyroid above 0.001 were likewise present in blood.

TCR beta CDR3 region amplification was performed from RNA transcripts. TCR CDR3 underwent first-round RT-PCR with the HTBI primer set. A single record per CDR3 protein comes from TCRdb applying MiXCR to the multiplex PCR reads. The table includes 45,000 to 55,000 distinct CDR3 sequences, 54% detected once. About this clonotype: Its target is unknown.

CDR1 and CDR2 from the germline V gene are SNHLY and FYNNEI. Germline trimming cut 6 bases from V and 8 bases from J; bases unmatched to any gene: 10. The CDR3 totals 14 residues. The origin of this receptor is a man aged 18-30 years with Graves' hyperthyroidism. The sample comprised peripheral blood or thyroid tissue (not recorded which). The chain recombines TRBV2 with TRBJ2-7, with TRBD1 identical over 10 bases. In DNA, the CDR3 is TGTGCCAGCAGAGGACAGGGGGGCCCTAGGAAGCAGTACTTC. It specifies CASRGQGGPRKQYF.